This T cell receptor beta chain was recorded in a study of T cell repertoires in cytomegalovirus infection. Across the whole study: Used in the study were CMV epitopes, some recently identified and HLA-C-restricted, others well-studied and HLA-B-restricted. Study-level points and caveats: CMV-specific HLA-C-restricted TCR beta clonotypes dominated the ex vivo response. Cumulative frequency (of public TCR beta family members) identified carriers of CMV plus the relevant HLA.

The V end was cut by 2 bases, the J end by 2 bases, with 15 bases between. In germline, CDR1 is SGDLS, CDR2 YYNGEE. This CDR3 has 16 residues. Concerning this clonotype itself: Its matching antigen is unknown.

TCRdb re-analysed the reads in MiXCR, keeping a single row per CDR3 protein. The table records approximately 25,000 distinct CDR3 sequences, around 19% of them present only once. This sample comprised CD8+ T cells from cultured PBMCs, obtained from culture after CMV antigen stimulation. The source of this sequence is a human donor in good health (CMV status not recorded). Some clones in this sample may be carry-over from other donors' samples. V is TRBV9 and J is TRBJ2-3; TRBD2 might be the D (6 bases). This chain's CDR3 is CASSVAGRGPTDTQYF. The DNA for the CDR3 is TGTGCCAGCAGCGTCGCGGGGCGTGGTCCCACAGATACGCAGTATTTT. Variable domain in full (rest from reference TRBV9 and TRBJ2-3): DSGVTQTPKHLITATGQRVTLRCSPRSGDLSVYWYQQSLDQGLQFLIQYYNGEERAKGNILERFSAQQFPDLHSELNLSSLELGDSALYFCASSVAGRGPTDTQYFGPGTRLTVL.